The 17 T cell receptor beta chains below all came from one sample that was sequenced in a study of blood T cell repertoires in COVID-19. Libraries were prepared by immunoSEQ multiplex PCR; TCRdb keeps only in-frame clonotypes and omits some of them. The sample includes about 210,000 clones, 88% of them seen just once. The source material was peripheral blood. These receptors came from a man in his 70s with acute or convalescent COVID-19.

The gene calls are TRBV5-1 and TRBJ2-2; 11 nucleotides agree with TRBD1. The germline V gene encodes CDR1 SGHRS and CDR2 YFSETQ. The CDR3 runs 17 residues. The J segment lost 7 bases and the V segment lost 1 base, leaving 9 bases of the junction unmatched. The CDR3 sequence: CASSLLGTGGPIGELFF. The DNA of the CDR3 is TGCGCCAGCAGCTTGTTGGGGACAGGGGGTCCTATCGGGGAGCTGTTTTTT. The full variable domain, rest sourced from reference TRBV5-1 and TRBJ2-2, is KAGVTQTPRYLIKTRGQQVTLSCSPISGHRSVSWYQQTPGQGLQFLFEYFSETQRNKGNFPGRFSGRQFSNSRSEMNVSTLELGDSALYLCASSLLGTGGPIGELFFGEGSRLTVL.

The rearrangement links TRBV5-1 to TRBJ2-5; D is possibly TRBD2 (6 bases). The CDR3 is 14 residues long. Trimming removed 1 base at V and 4 bases at J, with 11 bases between. The germline gives CDR1 SGHRS, CDR2 YFSETQ. The CDR3 DNA reads TGCGCCAGCAGCTTGCAGGGAGGTGGAGAGACCCAGTACTTC. Its translation: CASSLQGGGETQYF.

As concerns this clone: Other nucleotide sequences from this sample produce the same CDR3. This rearrangement joins TRBV30 to TRBJ1-5, with unresolved D. The CDR3 covers 15 residues. CDR1 is GTSNPN, CDR2 SVGIG, per germline (reference sequence). Trimming removed 2 bases from V and 3 bases from J, with 14 bases in between. CDR3: CAWSPTGGLNQPQHF. The CDR3 nucleotides read TGTGCCTGGAGTCCCACGGGAGGTCTCAATCAGCCCCAGCATTTT.

This clone has more than one count but fewer than ten. The chain couples TRBV19 to TRBJ2-7; 9 bases are a match to TRBD1. Germline trimming cut 5 bases from V and 3 bases from J; bases unmatched to any gene: 5. The CDR3 has 14 amino acids. Germline V gene data show CDR1 as LNHDA and CDR2 as SQIVND (reference sequence). For the CDR3, the DNA is TGTGCCAGTAGTCAAACAGGGGGCCACTACGAGCAGTACTTC. It translates to CASSQTGGHYEQYF.

The V call is TRBV20-1, the J call TRBJ1-5; perhaps TRBD1 as D (5 bases). Germline V gene sequence: CDR1 DFQATT, CDR2 SNEGSKA (reference sequence). The CDR3 spans 13 residues. Trimming left V 3 bases short and J 3 bases short, with 9 bases between. In nucleotides, the CDR3 is TGCAGTGCTAGTTCAGGGAACAATCAGCCCCAGCATTTT. This encodes CSASSGNNQPQHF.

The CDR3 region has the DNA TGTGCCATCAGTCAACTAGCGGGAGAAGGGAATGAGCAGTTCTTC. Translation gives CAISQLAGEGNEQFF. V is TRBV10-3 and J is TRBJ2-1; 11 bases are a match to TRBD2. The CDR3 contains 15 residues. Unmatched junction bases numbered 7, after V lost 5 bases and J lost 7 bases. Germline values: CDR1 ENHRY, CDR2 SYGVKD.

The chain has TRBV9 and TRBJ2-7, with a tentative D call TRBD2 (7 bases). Germline V gene lookup returns CDR1 SGDLS and CDR2 YYNGEE. V dropped 4 bases and J dropped 4 bases, with 21 bases sitting between them. CDR3 length: 16 residues. CDR3 sequence reads: CASSPGGGEGRYEQYF. Written as DNA, the CDR3 is TGTGCCAGCAGCCCGGGGGGCGGGGAGGGTCGATACGAGCAGTACTTC.

V usage is TRBV30 and J usage is TRBJ1-1; D ambiguous. The CDR3 loop spans 13 amino acids. Germline V gene lookup returns CDR1 GTSNPN and CDR2 SVGIG (reference sequence). V lost 3 bases to trimming and J lost 3 bases, with 11 bases between them. The CDR3 here is CAWSRGGDTEAFF. Written as DNA, the CDR3 is TGTGCCTGGAGCCGGGGTGGGGACACTGAAGCTTTCTTT.

The chain's CDR3 is CASSPGLATGAGELFF. CDR3 sequence (DNA): TGTGCCAGCAGCCCGGGACTAGCGACGGGGGCCGGGGAGCTGTTTTTT. The rearrangement joins TRBV7-9 to TRBJ2-2, with 10 bases identical to TRBD2. This CDR3 is built from 16 residues. Germline V gene sequence: CDR1 SEHNR, CDR2 FQNEAQ (reference sequence). The J segment lost 6 bases and the V segment lost 5 bases, leaving 9 bases of the junction unmatched.

The CDR3 DNA is TGTGCCAGCAGCTTAAGGACAGGGGTAGCGGGGGCCTCCTACAATGAGCAGTTCTTC. Translation gives CASSLRTGVAGASYNEQFF. This chain links TRBV7-2 with TRBJ2-1; D tentatively reads TRBD1 or TRBD2 (9 bases each). Germline V lookup: CDR1 SGHTA, CDR2 FQGNSA. There are 19 residues in the CDR3. V lost 2 bases, J lost 0 bases, and 20 bases lay in between. The full variable domain, in which reference TRBV7-2 and TRBJ2-1 provide the parts outside the CDR3, is GAGVSQSPSNKVTEKGKDVELRCDPISGHTALYWYRQSLGQGLEFLIYFQGNSAPDKSGLPSDRFSAERTGGSVSTLTIQRTQQEDSAVYLCASSLRTGVAGASYNEQFFGPGTRLTVL.

The chain uses TRBV28 and TRBJ2-2; D might be TRBD2 (6 bases). This CDR3 is built from 15 residues. Germline V lookup: CDR1 MDHEN, CDR2 SYDVKM. Trimming left V 10 bases short and J 1 base short, with 16 bases between. This CDR3 is CATLKWGLNTGELFF. CDR3 coding DNA: TGTGCCACCCTAAAGTGGGGACTGAACACCGGGGAGCTGTTTTTT.

The genes are TRBV19 and TRBJ1-5, with 10 bases aligning to TRBD1. The CDR3 consists of 14 residues. Germline CDR1 LNHDA, CDR2 SQIVND (reference sequence). Losses at the gene ends were 6 bases for V and 6 bases for J; bases not matched to a gene: 5. CDR3 DNA: TGTGCCAGTAGCAGGGACAGGGGCATTCAGCCCCAGCATTTT. Translating it yields CASSRDRGIQPQHF. The full variable domain, completed using reference TRBV19 and TRBJ1-5, is DGGITQSPKYLFRKEGQNVTLSCEQNLNHDAMYWYRQDPGQGLRLIYYSQIVNDFQKGDIAEGYSVSREKKESFPLTVTSAQKNPTAFYLCASSRDRGIQPQHFGDGTRLSIL.

The gene calls are TRBV9 and TRBJ2-3; tentatively, D is TRBD2 (5 bases). Trimming stripped 0 bases from V and 4 bases from J, with 12 bases between. This CDR3 comprises 15 residues. CDR1 and CDR2 from the germline V gene are SGDLS and YYNGEE. The CDR3 is CASSVGPEGADTQYF. For the CDR3, the DNA is TGTGCCAGCAGCGTAGGTCCCGAGGGCGCAGATACGCAGTATTTT.

The chain couples TRBV3-1 (or the pseudogene TRBV3-2) to TRBJ1-1, with D unclear. The CDR3 length is 14 residues. The V gene lost 7 bases and the J gene lost 4 bases, with 16 bases spanning the gap. CDR1 is LGHDT and CDR2 is YNNKEL in the germline V gene (reference sequence). CDR3 protein: CASTHHTQSTEAFF. In nucleotides, the CDR3 is TGTGCCAGCACCCACCATACACAGAGCACTGAAGCTTTCTTT.

J is TRBJ2-1 and V is TRBV7-2; 11 bases match TRBD2. Germline V CDR1 and CDR2: SGHTA, FQGNSA. This CDR3 contains 17 residues. V lost 3 bases to trimming and J lost 4 bases; unmatched junction nucleotides: 8. The CDR3 sequence is CASSLGTSGDFYNEQFF. The CDR3 DNA is TGTGCCAGCAGCTTGGGGACTAGCGGCGATTTTTACAATGAGCAGTTCTTC.

This clone was observed at least ten times. The chain recombines TRBV27 with TRBJ1-5; 7 bases align to TRBD1. CDR1 is MNHEY and CDR2 is SMNVEV in the germline V gene (reference sequence). The CDR3 is 14 residues long. Trimming cost V 5 bases and J 0 bases; bases outside gene matches: 1. CDR3: CASSDRDSNQPQHF. CDR3 nucleotides: TGTGCCAGCAGTGACAGGGATAGCAATCAGCCCCAGCATTTT.

The chain joins TRBV9 to TRBJ1-1, with TRBD1 matching over 8 bases. There are 14 residues in the CDR3. Germline CDR1 is SGDLS and CDR2 is YYNGEE. V was pared by 3 bases and J by 5 bases, with 6 bases of the junction left unmatched. CDR3 DNA sequence: TGTGCCAGCAGCGCCCAGGGGGCTTCTACTGAAGCTTTCTTT. Its translation: CASSAQGASTEAFF.